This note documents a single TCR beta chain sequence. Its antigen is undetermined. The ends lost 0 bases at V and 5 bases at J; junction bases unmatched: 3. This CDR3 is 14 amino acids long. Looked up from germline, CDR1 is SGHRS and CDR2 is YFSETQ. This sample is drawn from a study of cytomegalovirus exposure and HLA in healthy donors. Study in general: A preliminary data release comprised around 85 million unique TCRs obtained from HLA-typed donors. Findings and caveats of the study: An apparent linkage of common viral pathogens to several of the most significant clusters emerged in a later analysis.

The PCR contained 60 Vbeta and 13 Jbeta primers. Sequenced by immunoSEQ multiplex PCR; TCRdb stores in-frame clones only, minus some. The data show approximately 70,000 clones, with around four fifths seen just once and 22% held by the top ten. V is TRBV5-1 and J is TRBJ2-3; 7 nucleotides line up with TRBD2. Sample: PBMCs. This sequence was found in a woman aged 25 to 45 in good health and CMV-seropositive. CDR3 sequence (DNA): TGCGCCAGCAGCTTGGGACTAGCAAAAGATACGCAGTATTTT. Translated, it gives CASSLGLAKDTQYF.